The clone carrying this T cell receptor (beta chain) was counted between two and nine times. The target antigen is unknown. The data originate from a study of cytomegalovirus exposure and HLA in healthy donors. Study conclusions and caveats: Near-uniform donor sequencing depth was presumed by presence/absence analyses. Reportedly, diagnosis of cytomegalovirus status by the classifier showed high specificity and sensitivity.

Looked up from germline, CDR1 is SGHVS and CDR2 is FQNEAQ. This CDR3 contains 15 residues. Trimming shortened V by 5 bases and J by 2 bases, and 16 bases separated the two germline ends. Among the donors, all were healthy bone marrow donors. The PCR was carried out with 60 Vbeta primers and 13 Jbeta primers. Study processing details: In a later analysis, 79 million or so unique TCR beta chains included roughly 11 million shared by two or more donors. The data were produced by immunoSEQ multiplex PCR, yet TCRdb's version contains in-frame clones alone and is incomplete. V, J and clone size are those of that table, while D and trimming were read from the DNA. The table includes just over 150,000 clones, roughly 72% detected once.

Sequencing was done on a sample of PBMCs. The chain couples TRBV7-8 to TRBJ2-7; possibly TRBD2 for D (6 bases). This clonotype was sampled from a man in his forties in good health and CMV-seropositive. CDR3 in DNA: TGTGCCAGCAGCCCGTTCGCGGGGCGCACCTACGAGCAGTACTTC. It encodes CASSPFAGRTYEQYF.